The T cell receptor (beta chain) described here comes from a study of breast tumors, draining lymph nodes, adjacent tissues. The lymph nodes were axillary draining lymph nodes from breast cancer patients. This CDR3 contains 14 residues. V dropped 7 bases and J dropped 7; count of bases not matched to a gene: 7. The germline gives CDR1 LNHDA, CDR2 SQIVND (reference sequence). Study-wide points: Findings are consistent with lymph node origin and intratumoral expansion of most tumor T cells. That most tumor T cells come from lymph nodes remained unproven.

About this clonotype: Its antigen is currently unknown.

TCRdb fed the multiplex PCR reads into MiXCR, producing one record per CDR3 protein. This table holds 75,000 to 100,000 distinct CDR3 sequences, roughly 19% found once. This rearrangement joins TRBV19 to TRBJ1-2; the match to TRBD1 covers 12 bases. Sequences were obtained from axillary lymph node tissue. The TCR originated in a female donor with breast cancer. Some clones in this sample may be carry-over from other donors' samples. The CDR3 sequence: CASTPGQGASGYTF. CDR3 nucleotide sequence: TGTGCCAGTACCCCGGGACAGGGGGCAAGTGGCTACACCTTC.